This T cell receptor beta chain was identified in a study of T cells in Graves' hyperthyroidism and ophthalmopathy. Amplification of TCR beta CDR3 regions used RNA as the template. TCR CDR3 regions were first amplified by RT-PCR with HTBI primers. TCRdb re-derived calls from the multiplex PCR reads in MiXCR, one entry per CDR3 protein. The table records about 500,000 distinct CDR3 sequences, approximately 16% of them present only once. This clonotype has a count of ten or more. 9 to 10 ml fresh peripheral blood yielded the PBMCs. This CDR3 region has 13 residues. Trimming cost V 5 bases and J 7 bases; bases outside gene matches: 7. CDR1 and CDR2 (germline): MNHNS, SASEGT.

The rearrangement links TRBV6-1 to TRBJ1-2; 7 positions agree with TRBD1. The sequence derives from a woman under 30 with Graves' hyperthyroidism. The source material was blood. CDR3 sequence reads: CASSTGVIGGYTF. The CDR3 region has the DNA TGTGCCAGCAGTACAGGGGTAATTGGTGGCTACACCTTC.